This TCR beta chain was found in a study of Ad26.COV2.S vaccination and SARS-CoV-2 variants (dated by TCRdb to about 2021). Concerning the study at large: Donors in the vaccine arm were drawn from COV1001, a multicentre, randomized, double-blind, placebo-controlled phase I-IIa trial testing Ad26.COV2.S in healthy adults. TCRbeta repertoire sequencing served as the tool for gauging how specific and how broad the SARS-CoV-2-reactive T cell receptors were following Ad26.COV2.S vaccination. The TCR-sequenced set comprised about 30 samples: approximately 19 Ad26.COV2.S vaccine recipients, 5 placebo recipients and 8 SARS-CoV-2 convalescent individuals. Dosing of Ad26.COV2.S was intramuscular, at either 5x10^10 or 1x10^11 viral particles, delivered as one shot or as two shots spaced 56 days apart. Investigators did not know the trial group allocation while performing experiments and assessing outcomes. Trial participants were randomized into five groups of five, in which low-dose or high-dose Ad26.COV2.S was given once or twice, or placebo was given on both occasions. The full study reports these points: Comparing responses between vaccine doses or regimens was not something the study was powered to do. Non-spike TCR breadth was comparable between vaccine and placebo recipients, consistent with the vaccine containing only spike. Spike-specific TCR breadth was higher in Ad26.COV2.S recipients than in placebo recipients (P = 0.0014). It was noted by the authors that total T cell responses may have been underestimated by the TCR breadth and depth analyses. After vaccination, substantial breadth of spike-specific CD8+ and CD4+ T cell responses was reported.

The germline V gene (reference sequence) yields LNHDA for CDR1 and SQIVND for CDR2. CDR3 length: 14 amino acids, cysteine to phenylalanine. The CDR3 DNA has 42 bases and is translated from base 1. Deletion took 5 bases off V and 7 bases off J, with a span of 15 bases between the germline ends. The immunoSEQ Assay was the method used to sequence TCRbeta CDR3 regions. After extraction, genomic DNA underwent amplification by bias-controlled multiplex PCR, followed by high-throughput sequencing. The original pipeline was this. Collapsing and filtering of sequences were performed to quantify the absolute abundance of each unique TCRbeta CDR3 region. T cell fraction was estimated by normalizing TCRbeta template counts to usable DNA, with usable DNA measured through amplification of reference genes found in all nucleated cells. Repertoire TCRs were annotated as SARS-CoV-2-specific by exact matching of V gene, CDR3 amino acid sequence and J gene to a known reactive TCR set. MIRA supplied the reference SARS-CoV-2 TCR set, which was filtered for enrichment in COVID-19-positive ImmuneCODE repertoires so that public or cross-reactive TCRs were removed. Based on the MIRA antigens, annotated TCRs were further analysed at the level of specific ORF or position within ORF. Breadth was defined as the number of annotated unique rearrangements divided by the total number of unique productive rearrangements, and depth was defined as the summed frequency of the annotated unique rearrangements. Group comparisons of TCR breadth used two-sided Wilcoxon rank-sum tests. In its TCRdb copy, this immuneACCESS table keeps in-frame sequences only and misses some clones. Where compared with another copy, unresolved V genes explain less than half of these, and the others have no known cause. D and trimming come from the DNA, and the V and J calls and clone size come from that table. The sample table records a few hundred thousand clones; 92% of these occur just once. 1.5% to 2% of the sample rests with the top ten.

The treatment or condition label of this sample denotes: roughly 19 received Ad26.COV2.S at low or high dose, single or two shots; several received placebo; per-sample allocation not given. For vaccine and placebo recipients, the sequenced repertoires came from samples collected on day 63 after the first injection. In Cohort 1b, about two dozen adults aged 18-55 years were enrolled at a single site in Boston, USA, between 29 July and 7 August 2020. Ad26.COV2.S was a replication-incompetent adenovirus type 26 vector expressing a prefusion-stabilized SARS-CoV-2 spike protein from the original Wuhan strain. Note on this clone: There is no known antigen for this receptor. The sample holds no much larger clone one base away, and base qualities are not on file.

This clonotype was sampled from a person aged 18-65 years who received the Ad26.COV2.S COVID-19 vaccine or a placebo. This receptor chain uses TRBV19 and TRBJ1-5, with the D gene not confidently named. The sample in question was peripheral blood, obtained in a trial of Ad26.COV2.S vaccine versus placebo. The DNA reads TGTGCCAGTAGTGTATGGGGTCACGAACAGCCCCAGCATTTT. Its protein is CASSVWGHEQPQHF. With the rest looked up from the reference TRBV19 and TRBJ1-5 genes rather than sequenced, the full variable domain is DGGITQSPKYLFRKEGQNVTLSCEQNLNHDAMYWYRQDPGQGLRLIYYSQIVNDFQKGDIAEGYSVSREKKESFPLTVTSAQKNPTAFYLCASSVWGHEQPQHFGDGTRLSIL.